This entry lists 23 T cell receptor beta chains sequenced from one sample in a study of cytomegalovirus exposure and HLA in healthy donors. The PCR made use of 60 Vbeta and 13 Jbeta primers. Some clones are missing from TCRdb's copy, which holds only in-frame ones; the method was immunoSEQ multiplex PCR. Among some 150,000 clones, approximately 80% were seen once, and the ten largest hold around 1.9%. The source material was PBMCs. Receptor source: a woman in her thirties or forties in good health and CMV-seronegative.

DNA for the CDR3: TGTGCCAGCAGCTTCAGCGGGGGGGCCTACGAGCAGTACTTC. This gives the protein CASSFSGGAYEQYF. This chain joins TRBV7-6 and TRBJ2-7, with 10 bases matching TRBD2. This CDR3 is 14 amino acids long. J was trimmed by 2 bases and V by 3 bases; bases with no gene match: 1. CDR1 is SGHVS and CDR2 is FNYEAQ in the germline V gene.

This chain joins TRBV19 and TRBJ1-1; TRBD1 matches 8 bases. CDR1 and CDR2 from the germline V gene are LNHDA and SQIVND (reference sequence). This CDR3 contains 16 residues. V was clipped by 1 base and J by 5 bases; unmatched bases: 9. CDR3 amino acids: CASSIGTGGMVTEAFF. The CDR3 DNA is TGTGCCAGTAGTATAGGTACAGGGGGTATGGTAACTGAAGCTTTCTTT.

This clone is a singleton in its sample. V gene TRBV5-1 combines with J gene TRBJ1-2; the match to TRBD1 covers 8 bases. Germline V gives CDR1 SGHRS, CDR2 YFSETQ. Losses at the gene ends were 3 bases for V and 1 base for J; bases not matched to a gene: 8. The CDR3 runs to 16 residues. DNA of the CDR3: TGCGCCAGCAGCTCAAACCCGGGACAGGATAACTATGGCTACACCTTC. Its protein is CASSSNPGQDNYGYTF.

The V call is TRBV4-1, the J call TRBJ1-2; D is undetermined. Germline CDR1 MGHRA, CDR2 YSYEKL. The ends were cut back, 1 base at V and 6 bases at J, with 18 bases in the middle. The length of the CDR3 is 16 residues. CDR3 DNA: TGCGCCAGCAGCCAAGGTGCGGAAGGAGGAGGCAATGGCTACACCTTC. As protein: CASSQGAEGGGNGYTF.

The chain has TRBV28 and TRBJ2-1; the match to TRBD2 covers 7 bases. V shed 6 bases, J shed 4 bases, and the junction held 6 bases outside the gene matches. CDR1 is MDHEN, CDR2 SYDVKM, per germline. CDR3 length: 14 amino acids. The CDR3 here is CASSPASGYNEQFF. CDR3 in DNA: TGTGCCAGCAGCCCAGCTAGCGGATACAATGAGCAGTTCTTC.

The chain carries TRBV19 and TRBJ2-7, with TRBD1 matching 10 bases. The J segment lost 4 bases and the V segment lost 11 bases, leaving 11 bases of the junction unmatched. The CDR3 extends over 14 amino acids. The germline V gene has CDR1 LNHDA and CDR2 SQIVND (reference sequence). The CDR3, as DNA: TGTGCCGGCTCGGTCGGGACAGGGGTTTACGAGCAGTACTTC. Residues: CAGSVGTGVYEQYF.

This clone was counted only a few times. The chain combines TRBV11-2 with TRBJ1-2, with no clear D. V was clipped by 3 bases and J by 2 bases, with 7 bases between them. Germline V lookup: CDR1 SGHAT, CDR2 FQNNGV. The CDR3 length is 13 residues. The CDR3 sequence: CASSLGGNYGYTF. CDR3 nucleotide sequence: TGTGCCAGCAGCTTGGGAGGGAACTATGGCTACACCTTC.

J is TRBJ1-5 and V is TRBV5-5; 8 bases are shared with TRBD1. The CDR3 covers 16 residues. The ends lost 4 bases at V and 5 bases at J; junction bases unmatched: 11. Germline loops: CDR1 SGHKS, CDR2 YYEKEE (reference sequence). CDR3 amino acids: CASSPQGGLAHQPQHF. The CDR3 DNA reads as TGTGCCAGCAGCCCACAGGGGGGCCTTGCCCATCAGCCCCAGCATTTT.

In this sample, this clone turned up once. The J gene is TRBJ1-6, the V gene TRBV6-5; D is uncertain. The CDR3 consists of 13 residues. V gave up 7 bases and J gave up 5 bases, with 9 bases separating them. Germline V gene data show CDR1 as MNHEY and CDR2 as SVGAGI. CDR3 bases: TGTGCCAGCAAGGAAGCGGATAATTCACCCCTCCACTTT. It specifies CASKEADNSPLHF.

This sequence joins TRBV9 and TRBJ1-4, with unresolved D. This CDR3 spans 15 amino acids. The germline V gene has CDR1 SGDLS and CDR2 YYNGEE. The ends were cut back, 2 bases at V and 0 bases at J, with 8 bases in the middle. For the CDR3, the DNA is TGTGCCAGCAGCGTCTACAGTACAACTAATGAAAAACTGTTTTTT. Residues: CASSVYSTTNEKLFF.

The chain joins TRBV7-9 to TRBJ1-1; 8 bases match TRBD1. The V segment lost 1 base and the J segment 8 bases; nucleotides outside the gene matches: 6. Germline V lookup: CDR1 SEHNR, CDR2 FQNEAQ (reference sequence). The CDR3 covers 14 residues. CDR3 loop: CASSLGPGGPEAFF. DNA of the CDR3: TGTGCCAGCAGCTTAGGTCCAGGGGGCCCCGAAGCTTTCTTT.

The gene calls are TRBV6-1 and TRBJ2-5; maybe TRBD2 (7 bases). This CDR3 comprises 13 residues. Between the trimmed V and J ends, which lost 7 bases and 4 bases, there was a span of 13 bases. Germline V gene lookup returns CDR1 MNHNS and CDR2 SASEGT. CDR3 amino acids: CASMRGRVETQYF. The DNA for the CDR3 is TGTGCCAGCATGCGGGGGCGCGTAGAGACCCAGTACTTC.

The chain is built from TRBV7-8 and TRBJ2-3, with TRBD2 identical over 11 bases. The V segment lost 1 base and the J segment 6 bases; nucleotides outside the gene matches: 3. The CDR3 loop spans 15 amino acids. Germline V gene lookup returns CDR1 SGHVS and CDR2 FQNEAQ. DNA of the CDR3: TGTGCCAGCAGCTTAGGACTAGCGGGACTGGATACGCAGTATTTT. Protein product: CASSLGLAGLDTQYF.

This clone was recorded at least ten times. The chain has TRBV7-9 and TRBJ2-7; 7 bases map to TRBD1. The CDR3 loop spans 12 amino acids. Germline V gene sequence: CDR1 SEHNR, CDR2 FQNEAQ (reference sequence). The V and J ends lost 5 bases and 7 bases, in that order; junction bases with no gene match: 5. In DNA, the CDR3 is TGTGCCAGCAGCCACAGGGGTGAAGAGCAGTACTTC. This translates into CASSHRGEEQYF.

The genes are TRBV1 and TRBJ2-1; the table names TRBD2, a call not compared with the DNA. TRBV1 is deemed a pseudogene. The CDR3 is 20 residues long. CDR3 amino acids: CTSSQELTSGGNTTYNEQFF. In DNA form, the CDR3 reads TGCACCAGCAGCCAAGAGCTTACTAGCGGGGGGAACACAACGTACAATGAGCAGTTCTTC.

V is TRBV14 and J is TRBJ2-5, with 8 positions matching TRBD2. The CDR3 runs to 22 residues. V trimming: 1 base; J trimming: 0 bases; junction bases outside the gene matches: 22. Germline-derived CDR1 and CDR2 are SGHDN and FVKESK. The CDR3 loop is CASSQVYRDFRGGDLYQETQYF. Written as DNA, the CDR3 is TGTGCCAGCAGCCAAGTTTACAGGGACTTTCGGGGGGGGGACCTGTACCAAGAGACCCAGTACTTC.

The J gene is TRBJ2-3, the V gene TRBV9; TRBD2 aligns across 13 bases. The germline CDR1 and CDR2 sequences are SGDLS and YYNGEE. CDR3 length equals 14 residues. Losses at the gene ends were 4 bases for V and 7 bases for J; bases not matched to a gene: 3. CDR3: CASSTGLAGNTQYF. In DNA, the CDR3 is TGTGCCAGCAGCACGGGACTAGCGGGAAATACGCAGTATTTT. The full variable domain, with the rest looked up from reference TRBV9 and TRBJ2-3, is DSGVTQTPKHLITATGQRVTLRCSPRSGDLSVYWYQQSLDQGLQFLIQYYNGEERAKGNILERFSAQQFPDLHSELNLSSLELGDSALYFCASSTGLAGNTQYFGPGTRLTVL.

The J gene is TRBJ2-7, the V gene TRBV6-1, with 9 bases matching TRBD1. CDR1 MNHNS and CDR2 SASEGT come from the germline V gene. The ends lost 7 bases at V and 2 bases at J; junction bases unmatched: 9. The CDR3 is made up of 15 amino acids. CDR3 coding DNA: TGTGCCAGCACCGAACCGGGACAGGGACCCTACGAGCAGTACTTC. This encodes CASTEPGQGPYEQYF.

The genes are TRBV5-1 and TRBJ2-3; TRBD2 agrees at 10 bases. V trimming: 6 bases; J trimming: 4 bases; junction bases outside the gene matches: 20. The CDR3 runs to 19 residues. CDR1 and CDR2 (germline): SGHRS, YFSETQ. DNA of the CDR3: TGCGCCAGCACTTCAGTTGGGGCTAGCGGGAGTCCTTCGGCAGATACGCAGTATTTT. Translating it yields CASTSVGASGSPSADTQYF.

For this clone: The junction differs from germline at one of its ends, possibly a read error. The chain employs TRBV6-5 and TRBJ2-5; D is possibly TRBD1 (5 bases). The germline CDR1 and CDR2 sequences are MNHEY and SVGAGI. This CDR3 is 14 amino acids long. As DNA, the CDR3 is TGTGTCAGCAGTCGCTGGACAACTCGGGAGACCCAGTACTTC. Residues: CVSSRWTTRETQYF.

The V gene is TRBV4-1, the J gene TRBJ1-1; 8 nucleotides agree with TRBD1. This CDR3 region has 17 residues. V trimming: 1 base; J trimming: 5 bases; junction bases outside the gene matches: 12. Germline V lookup: CDR1 MGHRA, CDR2 YSYEKL. The CDR3 loop is CASSQGVRTGLLTEAFF. The CDR3 region has the DNA TGCGCCAGCAGCCAAGGGGTGCGGACAGGGTTACTGACTGAAGCTTTCTTT.

This chain links TRBV10-3 with TRBJ2-7; a possible D gene is TRBD1 (5 bases). V was cut by 3 bases and J by 2 bases, with 14 bases left in between. Germline CDR1 ENHRY, CDR2 SYGVKD. The CDR3 is 15 amino acids. The CDR3 nucleotides read TGTGCCATCAGTGACACCATTAAGGGGCCCTACGAGCAGTACTTC. Its translation: CAISDTIKGPYEQYF.

The V and J genes are TRBV7-9 and TRBJ2-7, with D possibly TRBD1 on 6 matching bases. This CDR3 contains 14 residues. Trimming removed 3 bases from V and 0 bases from J, with 9 bases in between. CDR1 and CDR2 from the germline V gene are SEHNR and FQNEAQ (reference sequence). The CDR3 reads CASSLEGGSYEQYF. In DNA form, the CDR3 reads TGTGCCAGCAGCTTGGAAGGGGGCTCCTACGAGCAGTACTTC.